The present entry profiles one T cell receptor beta chain with its context. The antigen this receptor binds is unknown. Base-call qualities are not available, and no considerably larger clone is one nucleotide away. A distance of 12 bases separates the germline ends of V and J, which lose 7 bases and 7 bases respectively. From the cysteine through the phenylalanine, the CDR3 covers 12 amino acids. The only DNA kept is the CDR3, 36 bases in frame from the first base. This specimen comes from a study of T-cell reconstitution after alpha-beta-depleted transplantation in children (dated by TCRdb to about 2016). Background for the entire study: Using TCR repertoire profiling, the study followed T-cell immune reconstitution in a quantitative way in children after TCRalphabeta/CD19-depleted allogeneic hematopoietic cell transplantation. Results the study describes overall, beyond this receptor: In some patients, the high TCRbeta diversity seen at day 60 was put down to recipient T cells and intrathymic progenitors that had survived conditioning. The frequencies of hyperexpanded clones fell over the following months, and after one year, T-cell counts and TCRbeta diversity were mostly attributed to newly produced T cells. The apparently early alphabetaT-cell count recovery about two months after transplant was reportedly dependent on only several hundred rapidly expanded clones derived from non-depleted graft cells.

Library construction relied on PCR. Sequencing instrument: Illumina HiSeq 2500. To normalize quantification of the TCRbeta repertoire, the TCR libraries were built with molecular barcoding that relied on unique molecular identifiers. TCRdb cleaned the public reads at Q25 with fastp, built clones with MiXCR and kept in-frame beta chains. For every CDR3 protein sequence, its rows merge into one entry that carries the most common genes and DNA. In all, the sample holds tens of thousands of distinct CDR3 sequences, and 35% to 55% of those were seen once. The ten largest account for 95% to 98% of the sample. The treatment or condition label for this specimen denotes: allogeneic hematopoietic cell transplantation with graft depleted of TCRalphabeta T cells and CD19 B cells. TCRalphabeta/CD19-depleted allogeneic hematopoietic cell grafts were given to the transplant recipients, all of whom were children.

The chain employs TRBV12-3 or TRBV12-4 and TRBJ2-3, and the D gene may be TRBD1, 6 bases matching. This material consisted of PBMCs, mostly from graft donor cells, taken 360 days after TCRalphabeta/CD19-depleted stem cell transplant. This TCR was recovered from a male patient younger than 18 who had a stem cell transplant for acute lymphoblastic leukemia, so the T cells may come from the graft donor. CDR3 loop: CASKTGLNTQYF. The bases read TGTGCCAGCAAGACAGGACTCAATACGCAGTATTTT.